This TCR beta chain was profiled in a study of blood T cell repertoires in COVID-19. About the study: Sample material is recorded as cDNA or gDNA derived from T cells, B-cell-depleted T cells, or PBMCs.

The table came from immunoSEQ multiplex PCR; TCRdb's copy has only in-frame clones and leaves some out. The sample carries 260,000 or so clones, 85% recorded once. The study recruited people aged about 18 to 95 years across 24 US areas. The study assigned cohorts using participant-reported clinical history. V shed 4 bases and J 0 bases; nucleotides not matched to a gene: 5. Germline-derived CDR1 and CDR2 are MNHEY and SVGEGT. CDR3 size: 16 residues. The chain joins TRBV6-2 or TRBV6-3 to TRBJ1-5; 8 nucleotides match TRBD1. Material for sequencing was PBMCs or T cells enriched from blood (not recorded which). The sequence was obtained from a woman in her forties or fifties who had recovered from COVID-19. The CDR3 DNA reads TGTGCCAGCAGTTCCAGGACAGGGAGTAGCAATCAGCCCCAGCATTTT. Its protein is CASSSRTGSSNQPQHF.